Each of the 5 T cell receptor beta chains below was sequenced from the same sample in a study of T cells in tuberculosis. Method: immunoSEQ multiplex PCR; TCRdb's copy keeps in-frame clones and lacks some. Among tens of thousands of clones, approximately 95% were seen once, and the ten largest hold over 6.5%. Sequencing was carried out using PBMCs. The receptors here all came from a donor aged 10 to 29 with latent tuberculosis or without tuberculosis infection.

CDR3 DNA: TGTGCCAGCTCCCTTGGATTTGGGCGGGAGAGCTACGAGCAGTACTTC. This sequence encodes CASSLGFGRESYEQYF. The V call is TRBV5-4, the J call TRBJ2-7; 7 bases align to TRBD2. Germline V gene lookup returns CDR1 SGHNT and CDR2 YYREEE (reference sequence). Trimming cost V 7 bases and J 3 bases; bases outside gene matches: 16. The CDR3 has 16 residues.

This chain uses TRBV13 with TRBJ2-7; 9 nucleotides line up with TRBD2. This CDR3 has 13 amino acids. Losses at the gene ends were 5 bases for V and 3 bases for J; bases not matched to a gene: 2. Germline CDR1 reads PRHDT; CDR2 reads FYEKMQ (reference sequence). The chain's CDR3 is CASSKTSGYEQYF. For the CDR3, the DNA is TGTGCCAGCAGCAAGACTAGCGGCTACGAGCAGTACTTC. Full variable domain (rest looked up from reference TRBV13 and TRBJ2-7): AAGVIQSPRHLIKEKRETATLKCYPIPRHDTVYWYQQGPGQDPQFLISFYEKMQSDKGSIPDRFSAQQFSDYHSELNMSSLELGDSALYFCASSKTSGYEQYFGPGTRLTVT.

This clone was counted a single time. The chain recombines TRBV15 with TRBJ2-7, with TRBD2 matching over 10 bases. The ends lost 1 base at V and 0 bases at J; junction bases unmatched: 9. The length of the CDR3 is 18 residues. Germline CDR1 and CDR2: LNHNV and YYDKDF (reference sequence). CDR3 residues: CATSRVQGSGRPSYEQYF. The CDR3 DNA follows: TGTGCCACCAGCAGAGTTCAGGGTAGCGGGAGGCCCTCCTACGAGCAGTACTTC.

This rearrangement joins TRBV28 to TRBJ2-5, with D possibly matching TRBD1 (6 bases). Germline CDR1 MDHEN, CDR2 SYDVKM. The CDR3 consists of 14 residues. The V end was cut by 2 bases, the J end by 6 bases, with 13 bases between. CDR3 nucleotides: TGTGCCAGCAGTTTAGTGGGCAGGGGAAAGACCCAGTACTTC. The encoded protein is CASSLVGRGKTQYF.

The CDR3: CASSEARRNSNQPQHF. The CDR3 coding sequence is TGTGCCAGCAGTGAAGCTCGGCGGAATAGCAATCAGCCCCAGCATTTT. This chain joins TRBV6-1 and TRBJ1-5; D unresolved. V was pared by 0 bases and J by 0 bases, with 9 bases between. The CDR3 spans 16 residues. Germline V lookup: CDR1 MNHNS, CDR2 SASEGT.